This T cell receptor (beta chain) was sequenced in a study of shared clonotypes between healthy human individuals. This CDR3 is 18 amino acids long. Germline trimming cut 6 bases from V and 1 base from J; bases unmatched to any gene: 19. Germline CDR1 is SQVTM and CDR2 is ANQGSEA. Only in-frame clones appear in the TCRdb table, and some are missing; sequencing was by immunoSEQ multiplex PCR. The sample lists around 690,000 clones; roughly 87% were seen once. The clonotype was recovered from a young man in good health. Some clones in this sample may be carry-over from other donors' samples. Material for sequencing was memory CD8+ T cells from PBMCs. Sample subset: CD45RO+ cells pooled with CCR7-negative TemRA cells. The rearrangement joins TRBV29-1 to TRBJ2-3; 7 nucleotides agree with TRBD1. CDR3 amino acids: CSVGFWDSEPVGTDTQYF. CDR3 bases: TGCAGCGTGGGCTTTTGGGACAGTGAGCCAGTGGGCACAGATACGCAGTATTTT.